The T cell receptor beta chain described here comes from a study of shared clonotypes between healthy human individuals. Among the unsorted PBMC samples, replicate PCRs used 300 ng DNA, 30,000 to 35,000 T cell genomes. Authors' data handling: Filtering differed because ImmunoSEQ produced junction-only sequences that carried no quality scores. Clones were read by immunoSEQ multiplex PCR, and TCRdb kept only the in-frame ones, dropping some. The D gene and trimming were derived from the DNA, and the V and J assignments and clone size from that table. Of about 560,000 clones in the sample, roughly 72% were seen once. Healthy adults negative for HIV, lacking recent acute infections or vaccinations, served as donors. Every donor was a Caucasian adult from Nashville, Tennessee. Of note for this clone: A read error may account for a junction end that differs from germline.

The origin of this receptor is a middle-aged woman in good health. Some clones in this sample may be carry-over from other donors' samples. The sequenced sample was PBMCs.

As DNA, the CDR3 is TGTGCCCGGAGTGCTGCAGGACTCTCCTACGAGCAGTACTTC. It codes for CARSAAGLSYEQYF. The chain uses TRBV30 and TRBJ2-7, with a weak D call TRBD2 (5 bases). Germline loops: CDR1 GTSNPN, CDR2 SVGIG (reference sequence). The CDR3 loop spans 14 amino acids.